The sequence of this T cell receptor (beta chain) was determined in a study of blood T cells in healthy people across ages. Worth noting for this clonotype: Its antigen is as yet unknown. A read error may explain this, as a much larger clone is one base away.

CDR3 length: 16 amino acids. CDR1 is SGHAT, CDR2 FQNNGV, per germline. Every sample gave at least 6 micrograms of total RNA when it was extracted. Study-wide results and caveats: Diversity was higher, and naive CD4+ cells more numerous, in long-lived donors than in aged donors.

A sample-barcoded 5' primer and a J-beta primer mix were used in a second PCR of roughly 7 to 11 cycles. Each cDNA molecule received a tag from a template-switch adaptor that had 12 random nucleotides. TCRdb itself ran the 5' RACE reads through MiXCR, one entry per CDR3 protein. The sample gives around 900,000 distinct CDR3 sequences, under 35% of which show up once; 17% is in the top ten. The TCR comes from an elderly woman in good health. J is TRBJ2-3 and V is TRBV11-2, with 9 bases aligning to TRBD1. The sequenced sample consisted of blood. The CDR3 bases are TGTACCAGCAGCTTAGACAGGGGGACGCTCACAGATACGCAGTATTTT. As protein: CTSSLDRGTLTDTQYF.